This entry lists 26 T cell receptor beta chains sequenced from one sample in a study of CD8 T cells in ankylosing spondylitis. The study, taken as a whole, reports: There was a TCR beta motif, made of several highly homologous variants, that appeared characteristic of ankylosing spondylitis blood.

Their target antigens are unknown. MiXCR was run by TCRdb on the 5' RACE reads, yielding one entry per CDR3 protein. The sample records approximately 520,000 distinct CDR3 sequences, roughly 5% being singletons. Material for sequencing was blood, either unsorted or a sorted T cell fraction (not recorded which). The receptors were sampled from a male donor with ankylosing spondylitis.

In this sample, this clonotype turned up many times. The CDR3 region has the DNA TGTGCCAGCAGCTTCGACAGCCACTACAATGAGCAGTTCTTC. Amino acids: CASSFDSHYNEQFF. The chain recombines TRBV7-2 with TRBJ2-1; TRBD1 is a possible D gene (5 bases). The germline CDR1 and CDR2 sequences are SGHTA and FQGNSA. Trimming shortened V by 3 bases and J by 3 bases, and 9 bases separated the two germline ends. The CDR3 runs 14 residues.

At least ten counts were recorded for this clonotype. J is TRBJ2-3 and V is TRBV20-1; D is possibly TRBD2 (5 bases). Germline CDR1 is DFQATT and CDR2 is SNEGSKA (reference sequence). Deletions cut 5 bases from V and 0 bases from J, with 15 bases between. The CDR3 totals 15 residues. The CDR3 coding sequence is TGCAGTGCTCCGAATCAGGAGCGGAGCACAGATACGCAGTATTTT. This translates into CSAPNQERSTDTQYF.

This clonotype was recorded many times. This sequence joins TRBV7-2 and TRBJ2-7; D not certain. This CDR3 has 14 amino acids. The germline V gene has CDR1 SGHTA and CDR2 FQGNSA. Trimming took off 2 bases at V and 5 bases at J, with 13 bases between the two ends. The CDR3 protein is CASSLRTILHEQYF. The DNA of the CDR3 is TGTGCCAGCAGCTTAAGGACCATTCTCCACGAGCAGTACTTC.

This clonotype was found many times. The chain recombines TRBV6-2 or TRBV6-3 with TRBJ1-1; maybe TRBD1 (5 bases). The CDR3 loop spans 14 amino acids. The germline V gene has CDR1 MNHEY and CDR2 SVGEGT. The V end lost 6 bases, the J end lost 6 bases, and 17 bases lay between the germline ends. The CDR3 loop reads CASRPGGGWAEAFF. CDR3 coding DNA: TGTGCCAGCAGACCTGGCGGGGGTTGGGCTGAAGCTTTCTTT.

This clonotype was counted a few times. CDR3 amino acids: CSARLAGATNTGELFF. The CDR3 region has the DNA TGCAGTGCTAGGCTAGCGGGGGCCACGAACACCGGGGAGCTGTTTTTT. V usage is TRBV20-1 and J usage is TRBJ2-2, with 10 bases matching TRBD2. The trim removed 3 bases at V and 0 bases at J, leaving 4 bases unmatched. Germline V gives CDR1 DFQATT, CDR2 SNEGSKA (reference sequence). The CDR3 runs 16 residues.

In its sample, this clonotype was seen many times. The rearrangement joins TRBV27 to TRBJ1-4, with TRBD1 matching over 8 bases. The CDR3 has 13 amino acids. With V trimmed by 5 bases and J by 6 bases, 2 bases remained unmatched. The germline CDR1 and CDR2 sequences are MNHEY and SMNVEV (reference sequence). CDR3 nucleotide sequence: TGTGCCAGCAGTGGCAGGGGGCATGAAAAACTGTTTTTT. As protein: CASSGRGHEKLFF.

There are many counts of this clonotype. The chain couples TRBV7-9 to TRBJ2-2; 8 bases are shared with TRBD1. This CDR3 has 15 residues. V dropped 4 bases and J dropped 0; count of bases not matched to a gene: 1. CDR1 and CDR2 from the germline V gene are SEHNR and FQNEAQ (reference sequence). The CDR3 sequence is CASSSGQANTGELFF. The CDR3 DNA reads TGTGCCAGCAGCTCGGGACAGGCGAACACCGGGGAGCTGTTTTTT.

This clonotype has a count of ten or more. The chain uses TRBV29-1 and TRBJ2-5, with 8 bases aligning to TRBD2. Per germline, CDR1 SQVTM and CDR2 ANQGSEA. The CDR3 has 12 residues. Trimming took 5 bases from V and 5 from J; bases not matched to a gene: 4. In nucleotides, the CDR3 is TGCAGCGTTACTAGCGGAGCGGAGACCCAGTACTTC. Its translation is CSVTSGAETQYF.

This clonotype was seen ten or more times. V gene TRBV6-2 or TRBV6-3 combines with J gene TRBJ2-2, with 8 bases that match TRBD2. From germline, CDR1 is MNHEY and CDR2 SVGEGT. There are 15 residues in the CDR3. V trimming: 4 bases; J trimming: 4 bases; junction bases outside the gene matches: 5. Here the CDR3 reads CASSSTGGRTGELFF. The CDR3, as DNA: TGTGCCAGCAGTTCGACGGGGGGGCGCACCGGGGAGCTGTTTTTT.

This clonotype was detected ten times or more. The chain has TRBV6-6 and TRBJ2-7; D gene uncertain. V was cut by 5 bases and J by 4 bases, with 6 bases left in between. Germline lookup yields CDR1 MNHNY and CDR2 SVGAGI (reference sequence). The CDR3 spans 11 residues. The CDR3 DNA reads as TGTGCCAGCAGTAAAGAGTACGAGCAGTACTTC. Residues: CASSKEYEQYF.

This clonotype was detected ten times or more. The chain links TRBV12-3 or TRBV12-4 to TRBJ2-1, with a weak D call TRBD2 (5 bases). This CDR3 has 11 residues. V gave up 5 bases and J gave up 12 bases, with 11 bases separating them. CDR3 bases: TGTGCCAGCAGTATCAGAGGGTGGCAGTTCTTC. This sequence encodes CASSIRGWQFF.

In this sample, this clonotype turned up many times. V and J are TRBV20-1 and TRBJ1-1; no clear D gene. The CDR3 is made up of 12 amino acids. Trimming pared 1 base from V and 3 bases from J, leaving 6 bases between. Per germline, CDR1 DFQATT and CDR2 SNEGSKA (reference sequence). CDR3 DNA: TGCAGTGCTAGAGTGCTCGACACTGAAGCTTTCTTT. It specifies CSARVLDTEAFF.

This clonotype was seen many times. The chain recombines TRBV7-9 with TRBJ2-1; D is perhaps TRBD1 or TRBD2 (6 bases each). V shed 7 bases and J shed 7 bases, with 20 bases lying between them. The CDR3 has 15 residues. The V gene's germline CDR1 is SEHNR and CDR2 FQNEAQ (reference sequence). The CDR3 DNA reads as TGTGCCAGCACCCTCGGGGGCTCTAACTCGAATGAGCAGTTCTTC. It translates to CASTLGGSNSNEQFF.

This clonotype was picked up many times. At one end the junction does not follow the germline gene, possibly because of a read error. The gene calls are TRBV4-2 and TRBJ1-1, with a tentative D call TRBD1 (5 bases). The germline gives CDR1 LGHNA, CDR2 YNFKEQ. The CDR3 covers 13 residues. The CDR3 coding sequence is TGTGCCAGCAGCCAAACCGGGACGGCCCATCGAATCTTT. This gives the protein CASSQTGTAHRIF.

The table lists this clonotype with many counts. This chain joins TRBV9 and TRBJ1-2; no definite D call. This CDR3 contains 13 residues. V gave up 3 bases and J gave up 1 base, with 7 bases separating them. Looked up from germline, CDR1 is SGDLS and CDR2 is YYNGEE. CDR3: CASSAFFNYGYTF. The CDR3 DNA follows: TGTGCCAGCAGCGCCTTCTTTAACTATGGCTACACCTTC.

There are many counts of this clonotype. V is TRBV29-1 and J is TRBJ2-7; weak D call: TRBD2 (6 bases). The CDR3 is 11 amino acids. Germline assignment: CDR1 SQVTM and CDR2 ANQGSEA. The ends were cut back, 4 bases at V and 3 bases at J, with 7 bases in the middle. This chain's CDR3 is CSVGGIYEQYF. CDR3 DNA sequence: TGCAGCGTTGGCGGGATCTACGAGCAGTACTTC.

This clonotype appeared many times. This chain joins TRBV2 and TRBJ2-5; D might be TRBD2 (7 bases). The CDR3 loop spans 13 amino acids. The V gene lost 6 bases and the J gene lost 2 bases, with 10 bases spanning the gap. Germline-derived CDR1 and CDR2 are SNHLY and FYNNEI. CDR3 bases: TGTGCCAGCAGACAGGGACTACAAGAGACCCAGTACTTC. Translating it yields CASRQGLQETQYF. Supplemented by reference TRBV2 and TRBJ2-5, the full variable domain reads EPEVTQTPSHQVTQMGQEVILRCVPISNHLYFYWYRQILGQKVEFLVSFYNNEISEKSEIFDDQFSVERPDGSNFTLKIRSTKLEDSAMYFCASRQGLQETQYFGPGTRLLVL.

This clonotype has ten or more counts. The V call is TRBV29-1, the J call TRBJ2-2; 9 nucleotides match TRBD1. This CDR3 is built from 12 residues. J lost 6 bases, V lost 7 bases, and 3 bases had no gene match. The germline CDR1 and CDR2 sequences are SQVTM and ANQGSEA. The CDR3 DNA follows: TGCAGCGCGGACAGGGGCCCCGGGGAGCTGTTTTTT. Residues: CSADRGPGELFF.

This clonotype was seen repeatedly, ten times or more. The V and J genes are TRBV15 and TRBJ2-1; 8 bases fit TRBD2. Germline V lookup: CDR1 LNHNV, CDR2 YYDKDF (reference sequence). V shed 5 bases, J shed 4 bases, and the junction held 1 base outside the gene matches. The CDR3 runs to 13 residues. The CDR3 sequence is CATSGTRYNEQFF. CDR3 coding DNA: TGTGCCACCAGCGGGACTAGGTACAATGAGCAGTTCTTC. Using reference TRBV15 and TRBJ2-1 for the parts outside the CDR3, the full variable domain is DAMVIQNPRYQVTQFGKPVTLSCSQTLNHNVMYWYQQKSSQAPKLLFHYYDKDFNNEADTPDNFQSRRPNTSFCFLDIRSPGLGDTAMYLCATSGTRYNEQFFGPGTRLTVL.

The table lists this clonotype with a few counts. The DNA for the CDR3 is TGTGCCAGCAGGCCGATGGTCGGAGCTGGGGCCAACGTCCTGACTTTC. It specifies CASRPMVGAGANVLTF. The chain carries TRBV12-3 or TRBV12-4 and TRBJ2-6; no clear D gene. The CDR3 loop spans 16 amino acids. V was pared by 6 bases and J by 2 bases, with 14 bases between.

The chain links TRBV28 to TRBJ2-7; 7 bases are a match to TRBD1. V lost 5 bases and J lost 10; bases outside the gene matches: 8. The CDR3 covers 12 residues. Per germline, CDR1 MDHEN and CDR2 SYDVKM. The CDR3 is CASSKYRGFQYF. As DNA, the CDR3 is TGTGCCAGCAGTAAATACAGGGGCTTTCAGTACTTC.

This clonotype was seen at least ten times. The CDR3 nucleotides are TGTGCCAGCAGGCGGGGAGAAAACACCGGGGAGCTGTTTTTT. Protein product: CASRRGENTGELFF. The genes are TRBV25-1 and TRBJ2-2; D possibly corresponds to TRBD2 (6 bases). The CDR3 covers 14 residues. Germline V gives CDR1 MGHDK, CDR2 SYGVNS. V lost 6 bases to trimming and J lost 2 bases, with 10 bases between them.

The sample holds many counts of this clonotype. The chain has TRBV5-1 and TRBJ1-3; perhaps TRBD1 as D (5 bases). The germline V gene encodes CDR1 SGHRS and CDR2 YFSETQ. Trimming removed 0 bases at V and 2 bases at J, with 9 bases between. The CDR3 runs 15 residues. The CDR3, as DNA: TGCGCCAGCAGCTTGGGGGGGGTACCTGGAAACACCATATATTTT. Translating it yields CASSLGGVPGNTIYF.

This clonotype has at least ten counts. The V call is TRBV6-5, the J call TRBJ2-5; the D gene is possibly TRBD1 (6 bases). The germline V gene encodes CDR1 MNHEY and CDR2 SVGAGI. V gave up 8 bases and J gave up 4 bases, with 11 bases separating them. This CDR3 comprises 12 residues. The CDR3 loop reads CASATGLETQYF. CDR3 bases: TGTGCCAGCGCTACAGGGCTAGAGACCCAGTACTTC.

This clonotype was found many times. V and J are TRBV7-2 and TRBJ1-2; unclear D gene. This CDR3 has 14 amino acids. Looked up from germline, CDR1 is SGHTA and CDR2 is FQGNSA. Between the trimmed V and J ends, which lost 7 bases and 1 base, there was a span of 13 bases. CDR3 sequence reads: CASTQAGVNYGYTF. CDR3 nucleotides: TGTGCCAGCACCCAGGCGGGAGTTAACTATGGCTACACCTTC.

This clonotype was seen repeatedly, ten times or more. The DNA of the CDR3 is TGTGCCAGCAGGAAAGACAGAAGATACACCGGGGAGCTGTTTTTT. Translated: CASRKDRRYTGELFF. This rearrangement joins TRBV6-1 to TRBJ2-2, with D possibly TRBD1 on 5 matching bases. CDR3 length equals 15 residues. Germline CDR1 MNHNS, CDR2 SASEGT. Trimming stripped 6 bases from V and 3 bases from J, with 14 bases between.